This T cell receptor beta chain was documented in a study of blood T cell repertoires in COVID-19 (dated by TCRdb to the early 2020s). Turning to the overall study: Collaborator samples came from the United States, Italy and Spain and covered acute and convalescent phases of COVID-19. The prospective study material was composed of cDNA or gDNA derived from T cells, B-cell-depleted T cells, or PBMCs. Deeply sampled blood TCRbeta repertoires from subjects exposed to, actively infected with, or recovered from COVID-19 were included in the dataset. The repertoires were released in a freely available public database intended as a resource for research on the immune response to SARS-CoV-2. Samples were obtained from the ongoing ImmuneRACE study (first 160 participants) and from some 1,300 subjects provided by 6 global collaborators. Nearly every sample came with metadata listing a de-identified subject ID, COVID-19 status, age in years and sex. HLA class I and class II types, where available, came from metadata supplied by the sample provider rather than from assay-based typing. Overall study results and their limits: The quantity of clinical and demographic metadata differed by source and by participant and was supplied without curation.

Looking up the germline V gene yields CDR1 SGHDT and CDR2 YYEEEE. Trimming removed 4 bases from V and 5 bases from J, leaving 6 bases between the germline ends. Measured from the cysteine to the phenylalanine, the CDR3 is 11 residues long. The read is trimmed to its CDR3 DNA, 33 bases read in frame from base 1. About this clone: Its antigen is still unknown. Per-nucleotide qualities are absent, and no much larger clonotype sits a single base away.

The immunoSEQ Assay, a bias-controlled multiplex PCR, was used to amplify TCRbeta CDR3 regions from genomic DNA. In the paper's pipeline: The number of nucleated cells in each sample was estimated from the amplification of reference gene primers within the assay. To quantify the absolute abundance of each unique TCRbeta CDR3 rearrangement, sequence reads were collapsed and filtered. For each sample, productive Simpson clonality was calculated as the square root of Simpson's diversity index across productive rearrangements. Here the immuneACCESS table is served through TCRdb, limited to in-frame sequences with V and J called. Missing clones are a known gap in these copies; in checked studies unresolved V genes cover under half, and the rest lacks a known reason. Clone size and V and J calls were adopted from that table, with D and trimming inferred from the DNA. This sample holds roughly 120,000 clones; approximately 84% were observed only once. The top ten constitute 7.5% of the sample.

The collaborating institutions used their own protocols to collect whole blood in K2EDTA tubes. For TCRbeta analysis, collaborator samples were shipped as frozen whole blood, as isolated PBMCs, or as DNA extracted from either sample type. Input material: peripheral blood. The clonotype comes from a man in his 70s with active or convalescent COVID-19. In this chain, TRBV5-6 is recombined with TRBJ1-2, with no D gene named confidently. At the DNA level, the sequence is TGTGCCAGCAGCGACATGTATGGCTACACCTTC. This sequence encodes CASSDMYGYTF.